This T cell receptor (beta chain) came from a study of tumor-infiltrating lymphocytes in primary liver carcinoma. Study-wide background: Patients, male and female, were 30 to 69 years old. Study-level findings and limits: Tumor-adjacent and tumor-blood pairs shared less of their repertoires than tumor region pairs shared.

Blood RNA was derived from unsorted whole blood, and germline DNA was extracted too. No treatment had been given to the patients, who were chronically infected with HBV. Around 4.4 milliliters of peripheral blood were collected before surgery. The table lists this clonotype with many counts. Its antigen is still unknown. Synthesis of TCR beta cDNA was carried out from about 540 ng total RNA with a constant-region primer. Investigators got TCR beta libraries out of three nested multiplex PCR rounds, done with slightly modified ARM-PCR. The first two PCR rounds used TRBV1-TRBV30 forward primers with a C-beta reverse primer, 9 to 11 cycles each. TCRdb passed the multiplex PCR reads through MiXCR, listing each CDR3 protein once. Of approximately 300,000 distinct CDR3 sequences listed, 55% to 65% are singletons. The CDR3 loop spans 13 amino acids. Between the trimmed V and J ends, which lost 10 bases and 8 bases, there was a span of 20 bases.

Sequencing input: peripheral blood. This chain links TRBV12-3 or TRBV12-4 with TRBJ1-2; perhaps TRBD1 as D (6 bases). The TCR originated in a man aged 35-49 years with primary liver carcinoma and hepatitis B virus infection. The chain's CDR3 is CATVWGQGRGYTF. The CDR3 DNA reads TGTGCCACCGTCTGGGGTCAGGGGCGAGGCTACACCTTC.